The 22 T cell receptor beta chains below come from one sample, sequenced in a study of cytomegalovirus exposure and HLA in healthy donors (dated by TCRdb to about 2017). Library preparation was by the immunoSEQ multiplex PCR assay. A mixture of 60 forward primers for TCR Vbeta segments and 13 reverse primers for TCR Jbeta segments was used in the multiplex PCR. Sourced from immuneACCESS, this table was stored by TCRdb with only in-frame sequences that have V and J called. A share of the clones is absent; for the studies checked, an unresolved V gene accounts for under half, and the remainder has no known explanation. This sample lists roughly 120,000 clones; 60% to 85% were detected once. Together, the top ten hold less than 3% of the sample. Source material: PBMCs. The receptors derive from a woman in her thirties or forties in good health and CMV-seropositive.

This chain links TRBV29-1 with TRBJ2-3; 8 nucleotides match TRBD1. This CDR3 spans 14 amino acids. V trimming: 3 bases; J trimming: 0 bases; junction bases outside the gene matches: 2. Germline CDR1 and CDR2: SQVTM and ANQGSEA. CDR3 in amino acids: CSVDQGASTDTQYF. In DNA, the CDR3 is TGCAGCGTTGATCAGGGGGCTAGCACAGATACGCAGTATTTT.

There are a few counts of this clone. V gene TRBV6-1 combines with J gene TRBJ2-7; 9 positions match TRBD2. Germline assignment: CDR1 MNHNS and CDR2 SASEGT. The CDR3 sequence is 13 residues long. V lost 8 bases, J lost 4 bases, and 6 bases stayed unmatched. CDR3: CASLGLASYEQYF. The CDR3 DNA follows: TGTGCCAGCCTGGGACTAGCTTCATACGAGCAGTACTTC.

CDR3: CASSVLLAGLEEETQYF. The CDR3 DNA is TGTGCCAGCAGCGTTTTGTTGGCGGGGTTGGAGGAAGAGACCCAGTACTTC. The chain carries TRBV5-6 and TRBJ2-5; a possible D gene is TRBD2 (6 bases). V was pared by 4 bases and J by 3 bases, with 22 bases between. CDR3 length equals 17 residues. The germline V gene encodes CDR1 SGHDT and CDR2 YYEEEE.

The V gene is TRBV27, the J gene TRBJ1-4, with D perhaps TRBD1 (5 bases). V was trimmed by 3 bases and J by 4 bases, leaving 9 bases between them. The germline gives CDR1 MNHEY, CDR2 SMNVEV (reference sequence). CDR3 length: 14 residues. The CDR3 loop is CASSFGGGNEKLFF. The CDR3 bases are TGTGCCAGCAGTTTCGGGGGAGGTAATGAAAAACTGTTTTTT.

The chain employs TRBV19 and TRBJ2-1, with 9 nucleotides matching TRBD1. J was trimmed by 7 bases and V by 5 bases; bases with no gene match: 9. The CDR3 contains 15 residues. Per germline, CDR1 LNHDA and CDR2 SQIVND (reference sequence). The CDR3 sequence: CASSFLRDRVNEQFF. The CDR3 DNA reads TGTGCCAGTAGTTTCCTTAGGGACAGGGTAAATGAGCAGTTCTTC.

V is TRBV27 and J is TRBJ2-1; 7 nucleotides align to TRBD2. The CDR3 length is 16 residues. With 6 bases clipped from V and 5 bases from J, the junction kept 13 bases outside the gene matches. Germline V gene sequence: CDR1 MNHEY, CDR2 SMNVEV (reference sequence). CDR3 coding DNA: TGTGCCAGCAGCCCGGAGACGGGACTACGTAACAATGAGCAGTTCTTC. Amino acids: CASSPETGLRNNEQFF.

The chain combines TRBV7-6 with TRBJ2-5; a weak D match, TRBD2 (5 bases). With 5 bases removed from V and 2 bases from J, the gap between germline ends came to 9 bases. Germline V gives CDR1 SGHVS, CDR2 FNYEAQ. The CDR3 has 13 amino acids. CDR3 coding DNA: TGTGCCAGCAGCCCGACTATACAAGAGACCCAGTACTTC. It is translated as CASSPTIQETQYF.

This clone showed up just a few times. The V and J genes are TRBV25-1 and TRBJ2-7; perhaps TRBD2 as D (6 bases). The V and J ends lost 3 bases and 3 bases respectively, with 12 bases between them. Germline V CDR1 and CDR2: MGHDK, SYGVNS. This CDR3 is built from 14 residues. CDR3: CASSDPGVYYEQYF. The CDR3 DNA is TGTGCCAGCAGTGACCCGGGGGTCTACTACGAGCAGTACTTC.

The V and J genes are TRBV29-1 and TRBJ2-3; D is ambiguous. Germline CDR1 reads SQVTM; CDR2 reads ANQGSEA. Trimming stripped 1 base from V and 1 base from J, with 15 bases between. CDR3 length: 16 residues. The CDR3 DNA reads as TGCAGCGTTGAAGGGCCGGGTAGTATTGGCACAGATACGCAGTATTTT. It translates to CSVEGPGSIGTDTQYF.

This clone was seen a few times. This rearrangement joins TRBV27 to TRBJ2-7; the match to TRBD1 covers 7 bases. The germline gives CDR1 MNHEY, CDR2 SMNVEV (reference sequence). The ends lost 3 bases at V and 4 bases at J; junction bases unmatched: 6. The CDR3 is made up of 14 amino acids. CDR3 bases: TGTGCCAGCAGTTTTCGGGACAGCCATTACGAGCAGTACTTC. Its translation: CASSFRDSHYEQYF.

V is TRBV7-2 and J is TRBJ2-7, with D possibly being TRBD2 (6 bases). This CDR3 has 19 amino acids. V lost 2 bases and J lost 2, with 25 bases in between. Germline V gene sequence: CDR1 SGHTA, CDR2 FQGNSA. The CDR3 nucleotides are TGTGCCAGCAGCTTAAGAAAAACGGACTACCTGATACGCCCCTACGAGCAGTACTTC. This gives the protein CASSLRKTDYLIRPYEQYF.

The V call is TRBV5-1, the J call TRBJ2-5, with D tentatively TRBD1 (6 bases). The germline CDR1 and CDR2 sequences are SGHRS and YFSETQ. The V end lost 4 bases, the J end lost 2 bases, and 9 bases lay between the germline ends. There are 13 residues in the CDR3. The CDR3 sequence is CASSEDRQETQYF. CDR3 bases: TGCGCCAGCAGCGAGGACAGACAAGAGACCCAGTACTTC.

The chain is built from TRBV25-1 and TRBJ2-3; 9 bases fit TRBD2. Unmatched junction bases numbered 13, after V lost 4 bases and J lost 5 bases. The CDR3 has 17 amino acids. Germline loops: CDR1 MGHDK, CDR2 SYGVNS. The CDR3 protein is CASSVQRGVPLKDTQYF. The DNA of the CDR3 is TGTGCCAGCAGTGTCCAGCGGGGGGTCCCCCTGAAAGATACGCAGTATTTT.

The chain recombines TRBV4-3 with TRBJ2-7; 9 nucleotides match TRBD2. This CDR3 spans 16 amino acids. From germline, CDR1 is LGHNA and CDR2 YSLEER. J lost 1 base, V lost 1 base, and 5 bases had no gene match. This CDR3 reads CASSQAALAGSYEQYF. CDR3 nucleotide sequence: TGCGCCAGCAGCCAAGCTGCACTAGCGGGTTCCTACGAGCAGTACTTC.

The chain recombines TRBV5-8 with TRBJ2-7, with TRBD2 matching 8 bases. Losses at the gene ends were 3 bases for V and 4 bases for J; bases not matched to a gene: 9. This CDR3 region has 15 residues. Germline V CDR1 and CDR2: SGHTS, YDEGEE. This CDR3 is CASSSPWGGRYEQYF. The CDR3 DNA follows: TGTGCCAGCAGCTCACCGTGGGGCGGGAGGTACGAGCAGTACTTC. The full variable domain, completed using reference TRBV5-8 and TRBJ2-7, is EAGVTQSPTHLIKTRGQQATLRCSPISGHTSVYWYQQALGLGLQFLLWYDEGEERNRGNFPPRFSGRQFPNYSSELNVNALELEDSALYLCASSSPWGGRYEQYFGPGTRLTVT.

Regarding this clone: Other DNA sequences in this specimen translate into the identical CDR3. This sequence joins TRBV5-4 and TRBJ2-5; the D gene is possibly TRBD1 (6 bases). Germline CDR1 is SGHNT and CDR2 is YYREEE (reference sequence). V lost 5 bases, J lost 2 bases, and 13 bases lay in between. The length of the CDR3 is 14 residues. CDR3 nucleotide sequence: TGTGCCAGCAGTTTACCTACAGGGCAAGAGACCCAGTACTTC. Residues: CASSLPTGQETQYF.

This clone was observed a few times. The chain links TRBV9 to TRBJ2-7; 8 nucleotides agree with TRBD2. Germline V gene lookup returns CDR1 SGDLS and CDR2 YYNGEE. V was clipped by 4 bases and J by 0 bases; unmatched bases: 6. The CDR3 consists of 15 residues. CDR3 protein: CASSPLAGSSYEQYF. In DNA form, the CDR3 reads TGTGCCAGCAGCCCTTTAGCGGGATCCTCCTACGAGCAGTACTTC.

The chain uses TRBV7-6 and TRBJ2-5; possibly TRBD1 for D (6 bases). The ends were cut back, 2 bases at V and 4 bases at J, with 11 bases in the middle. Germline CDR1 and CDR2: SGHVS and FNYEAQ. This CDR3 is built from 14 residues. In DNA, the CDR3 is TGTGCCAGCAGCTTAACAGGGATGGGAGAGACCCAGTACTTC. Residues: CASSLTGMGETQYF.

This chain uses TRBV11-2 with TRBJ2-3, with D hard to call. The CDR3 has 13 amino acids. CDR1 is SGHAT, CDR2 FQNNGV, per germline. Trimming cost V 0 bases and J 6 bases, with 7 bases left between them. The CDR3 coding sequence is TGTGCCAGCAGCTTAGATCGAGTGGATACGCAGTATTTT. Residues: CASSLDRVDTQYF.

The chain joins TRBV7-2 to TRBJ2-5; D remains ambiguous. Gene TRBJ2-7 matches the end of the DNA better, so the J call may be wrong. CDR1 and CDR2 (germline): SGHTA, FQGNSA. The CDR3 has 13 residues. The CDR3 loop is CASSLGHSYEQYF. The CDR3 DNA reads as TGTGCCAGCAGCTTAGGGCACAGCTACGAGCAGTACTTC.

The genes are TRBV4-3 and TRBJ2-5; TRBD2 is a possible D gene (7 bases). V lost 3 bases and J 7 bases, leaving 9 bases between the germline ends. The germline V gene encodes CDR1 LGHNA and CDR2 YSLEER. This CDR3 has 12 residues. CDR3 sequence: CASSQGGGTQYF. The CDR3 DNA reads TGCGCCAGCAGCCAGGGAGGGGGGACCCAGTACTTC.

This rearrangement joins TRBV5-1 to TRBJ1-3, with TRBD1 matching over 8 bases. The CDR3 spans 13 residues. CDR1 is SGHRS, CDR2 YFSETQ, per germline. V gave up 4 bases and J gave up 8 bases; unmatched junction bases: 5. CDR3 loop: CASSRTGSDTIYF. As DNA, the CDR3 is TGCGCCAGCAGCCGGACAGGGAGTGACACCATATATTTT. Looking up the rest from reference TRBV5-1 and TRBJ1-3 gives the full variable domain: KAGVTQTPRYLIKTRGQQVTLSCSPISGHRSVSWYQQTPGQGLQFLFEYFSETQRNKGNFPGRFSGRQFSNSRSEMNVSTLELGDSALYLCASSRTGSDTIYFGEGSWLTVV.